A few counts support the clone carrying this T cell receptor (beta chain). Its antigen is still unknown. This sample was taken from a study of response to subunit inactivated influenza vaccine. MiXCR, applied by TCRdb to the RT-PCR reads, yields one record per CDR3 protein. Of about 520,000 distinct CDR3 sequences listed, 25% were seen once; the top ten hold 1.9%. Study-level points and caveats: Researchers suggested that each seasonal influenza vaccination recruits few new T cells.

V shed 5 bases and J 3 bases; nucleotides not matched to a gene: 5. The CDR3 sequence is 15 residues long. Germline V lookup: CDR1 MNHEY, CDR2 SMNVEV (reference sequence). The chain couples TRBV27 to TRBJ2-4; 9 bases line up with TRBD2. This receptor was obtained from a man in his forties or fifties who received an inactivated influenza vaccine. Material: CD4+ T cells sorted from PBMCs, obtained about 5 days after vaccination. The chain's CDR3 is CASSPRTSVKNIQYF. The CDR3 bases are TGTGCCAGCAGTCCACGGACTAGCGTCAAAAACATTCAGTACTTC.